A selection of T cell receptor beta chains follows, all from one sample in a study of T cell repertoires and HLA-DP antigens. Their antigens remain unidentified. The method was immunoSEQ multiplex PCR; TCRdb's version includes in-frame clones alone and lacks a portion of them. The table includes roughly 70,000 clones, about 82% detected once. The specimen sequenced was CD4+ T cells from PBMCs. Receptors originate from a man in his sixties in good health and CMV-seronegative. CDR3s include the opening cysteine and the closing phenylalanine or tryptophan. The order of the fields is D gene, V gene, J gene, clone size, CDR3 protein, CDR3 DNA. D genes are given only for firm matches. Clone size is given for some rows only: seen once, a few or many times, or a class if the clone is expanded.

>TRBD1|TRBV11-3|TRBJ2-3|NA
CASSRGQGRDTQYF
TGTGCCAGCAGCCGTGGACAGGGCCGAGATACGCAGTATTTT
>TRBD1|TRBV19|TRBJ1-4|NA
CASSISIGTDNEKLFF
TGTGCCAGTAGTATTTCTATCGGGACAGATAATGAAAAACTGTTTTTT
>NA|TRBV6-1|TRBJ2-2|once
CASRKQGYGELFF
TGTGCCAGCCGAAAACAGGGTTACGGGGAGCTGTTTTTT
>TRBD1|TRBV27|TRBJ2-5|NA
CASSLSYRGIVETQYF
TGTGCCAGCAGTTTAAGTTACAGGGGGATCGTAGAGACCCAGTACTTC
>NA|TRBV9|TRBJ1-3|once
CASSLAGESGNTIYF
TGTGCCAGCAGCCTCGCGGGGGAGTCTGGAAACACCATATATTTT
>NA|TRBV11-2|TRBJ1-2|NA
CASSLDLSWQGDGYTF
TGTGCCAGCAGCTTAGATCTAAGTTGGCAGGGTGATGGCTACACCTTC
>TRBD2|TRBV18|TRBJ2-3|few
CASSPPGWTSGPDTQYF
TGTGCCAGCTCACCACCGGGTTGGACTAGCGGGCCAGATACGCAGTATTTT
>NA|TRBV5-1|TRBJ2-7|NA
CASSLGGIWEQYF
TGCGCCAGCAGCTTGGGAGGGATCTGGGAGCAGTACTTC
>NA|TRBV5-6|TRBJ2-3|NA
CASSLWIVPDTQYF
TGTGCCAGCAGCTTGTGGATTGTGCCAGATACGCAGTATTTT
>NA|TRBV5-4|TRBJ2-2|NA
CASSRSTETSTGELFF
TGTGCCAGCAGCCGATCGACCGAGACGAGCACCGGGGAGCTGTTTTTT
>NA|TRBV5-1|TRBJ2-5|NA
CVSSLTGDIQETQYF
TGCGTCAGCAGCCTCACCGGGGACATACAAGAGACCCAGTACTTC
>TRBD2|TRBV7-8|TRBJ2-7|NA
CASSLAFRGEGYEQYF
TGTGCCAGCAGCTTAGCGTTCCGGGGGGAGGGCTACGAGCAGTACTTC
>NA|TRBV7-9|TRBJ2-3|NA
CASSPRGAGRTDTQYF
TGTGCCAGCAGCCCCCGAGGGGCGGGACGTACAGATACGCAGTATTTT
>TRBD1|TRBV4-1|TRBJ2-7|NA
CASSQGTGLGSLYEQYF
TGCGCCAGCAGCCAAGGGACAGGGCTAGGATCACTCTACGAGCAGTACTTC
>TRBD1|TRBV2|TRBJ2-7|NA
CASSADRGVYEQYF
TGTGCCAGCAGTGCAGACAGGGGCGTCTACGAGCAGTACTTC
>NA|TRBV9|TRBJ2-5|NA
CASSVGLLAGQETQYF
TGTGCCAGCAGCGTAGGCCTACTAGCTGGGCAAGAGACCCAGTACTTC
>NA|TRBV6-6|TRBJ1-2|once
CASSWTPPNGYTF
TGTGCCAGCAGTTGGACTCCGCCCAATGGCTACACCTTC
>NA|TRBV11-3|TRBJ2-3|once
CASSLYSTDTQYF
TGTGCCAGCAGCTTGTACTCCACAGATACGCAGTATTTT
>NA|TRBV21-1|TRBJ1-4|medium-sized
CASSRGPPNEKLFF
TGTGCCAGCAGCAGGGGGCCCCCTAATGAAAAACTGTTTTTT
>TRBD1|TRBV28|TRBJ2-7|NA
CASSQAATGGVDEQYF
TGTGCCAGCAGTCAAGCCGCGACAGGGGGCGTCGACGAGCAGTACTTC
>TRBD1|TRBV19|TRBJ1-6|few
CASSIGGTGDSPLHF
TGTGCCAGTAGTATAGGCGGGACAGGGGATTCACCCCTCCACTTT
>NA|TRBV4-2|TRBJ2-3|once
CASSPGRSTDTQYF
TGTGCCAGCAGCCCGGGGCGAAGCACAGATACGCAGTATTTT
>TRBD1|TRBV7-9|TRBJ2-5|NA
CASSFRDRGLETQYF
TGTGCCAGCAGCTTCCGGGACAGGGGGCTAGAGACCCAGTACTTC
>NA|TRBV5-1|TRBJ2-7|NA
CASSPTGRLYEQYF
TGCGCCAGCAGCCCGACAGGGAGGCTCTACGAGCAGTACTTC
>TRBD1|TRBV28|TRBJ2-7|NA
CAIEGTGVYEQYF
TGTGCCATAGAAGGGACAGGGGTTTACGAGCAGTACTTC
>NA|TRBV5-6|TRBJ2-5|few
CASSLYSVQETQYF
TGTGCCAGCAGCTTGTATAGCGTTCAAGAGACCCAGTACTTC
>TRBD2|TRBV9|TRBJ2-3|NA
CASSGGLAGEADTQYF
TGTGCCAGCAGCGGAGGACTAGCGGGGGAGGCAGATACGCAGTATTTT
>NA|TRBV25-1|TRBJ1-2|NA
CASSETGQLNYGYTF
TGTGCCAGCAGTGAGACTGGCCAGCTTAACTATGGCTACACCTTC
>NA|TRBV6-1|TRBJ1-5|NA
CASSEAWQPFSNQPQHF
TGTGCCAGCAGTGAAGCGTGGCAGCCTTTTAGCAATCAGCCCCAGCATTTT
>NA|TRBV4-3|TRBJ2-3|once
CASSQDQGPTKDTQYF
TGCGCCAGCAGCCAAGATCAAGGACCCACCAAGGATACGCAGTATTTT
>TRBD1|TRBV27|TRBJ1-1|NA
CASSPRTGSQFTEAFF
TGTGCCAGCAGTCCGAGGACAGGGAGCCAGTTCACTGAAGCTTTCTTT
>TRBD1|TRBV7-9|TRBJ1-1|NA
CASSPWSGQGGEAFF
TGTGCCAGCAGCCCGTGGTCGGGCCAGGGGGGTGAAGCTTTCTTT
>NA|TRBV30|TRBJ2-3|NA
CAWNAGSLSTDTQYF
TGTGCCTGGAACGCGGGGTCCCTCAGCACAGATACGCAGTATTTT
>TRBD1|TRBV9|TRBJ1-1|once
CASSFEDRGEWAFF
TGTGCCAGCAGCTTCGAGGACAGGGGGGAGTGGGCTTTCTTT
>TRBD1|TRBV30|TRBJ1-2|NA
CAWSARSKQGYYGYTF
TGTGCCTGGAGTGCAAGATCGAAACAGGGGTACTATGGCTACACCTTC
>TRBD2|TRBV4-3|TRBJ2-2|NA
CASRPSGTNTGELFF
TGCGCCAGCAGACCAAGCGGGACCAACACCGGGGAGCTGTTTTTT
>TRBD2|TRBV11-3|TRBJ2-1|NA
CASSSGSGSNKQFF
TGTGCCAGCAGCTCGGGTAGCGGGAGCAACAAGCAGTTCTTC
>TRBD1|TRBV4-2|TRBJ2-2|once
CASSRTLVPGQGKGELFF
TGTGCCAGCAGCCGAACCCTAGTCCCGGGACAGGGTAAAGGGGAGCTGTTTTTT
>NA|TRBV7-2|TRBJ1-6|few
CASSLVGSYNSPLHF
TGTGCCAGCAGCTTAGTGGGCTCCTATAATTCACCCCTCCACTTT
>NA|TRBV9|TRBJ1-3|NA
CASSSPEADRSGNTIYF
TGTGCCAGCAGCTCCCCCGAGGCAGACCGCTCTGGAAACACCATATATTTT
>NA|TRBV7-9|TRBJ1-5|NA
CASSSEDQPQHF
TGTGCCAGCAGCTCCGAGGATCAGCCCCAGCATTTT
>TRBD2|TRBV29-1|TRBJ2-1|NA
CSGVKGTSGNNEQFF
TGCAGCGGGGTGAAAGGGACTAGCGGAAACAATGAGCAGTTCTTC
>TRBD1|TRBV6-6|TRBJ2-7|NA
CASSPDRKTYEQYF
TGTGCCAGCAGTCCGGACAGGAAAACCTACGAGCAGTACTTC
>TRBD1|TRBV19|TRBJ2-2|NA
CASRVWQGAPTGELFF
TGTGCCAGTCGGGTTTGGCAGGGGGCCCCCACCGGGGAGCTGTTTTTT
>TRBD2|TRBV2|TRBJ2-2|few
CASEALAGNTGELFF
TGTGCCAGTGAGGCACTAGCGGGAAACACCGGGGAGCTGTTTTTT
>NA|TRBV10-1|TRBJ2-4|NA
CASSESRKGAKNIQYF
TGCGCCAGCAGTGAGTCGCGGAAGGGAGCCAAAAACATTCAGTACTTC
>NA|TRBV6-6|TRBJ2-3|NA
CASSYSTESTDTQYF
TGTGCCAGCAGTTACTCGACGGAGAGCACAGATACGCAGTATTTT
>NA|TRBV12-5|TRBJ1-5|NA
CASGLRWGASNQPQHF
TGTGCTAGTGGTTTAAGGTGGGGGGCGAGCAATCAGCCCCAGCATTTT
>NA|TRBV7-6|TRBJ2-3|NA
CASSLVSGGATDTQYF
TGTGCCAGCAGCTTAGTTTCTGGGGGGGCCACAGATACGCAGTATTTT
>NA|TRBV6-6|TRBJ2-1|NA
CASKGPNNEQFF
TGTGCCAGTAAGGGCCCAAACAATGAGCAGTTCTTC
>TRBD1|TRBV13|TRBJ2-6|NA
CASSFFARDRATNVLTF
TGTGCCAGCAGCTTTTTCGCCCGGGACAGAGCGACCAACGTCCTGACTTTC
>NA|TRBV6-1|TRBJ1-5|many
CASSEGNQPQHF
TGTGCCAGCAGTGAAGGCAATCAGCCCCAGCATTTT
>TRBD2|TRBV5-4|TRBJ2-5|NA
CASSPGLAGVETQYF
TGTGCCAGCAGTCCTGGACTAGCGGGGGTAGAGACCCAGTACTTC
>NA|TRBV5-1|TRBJ2-5|NA
CASSPRTSRPETQYF
TGCGCCAGCAGCCCCAGAACCTCCAGGCCAGAGACCCAGTACTTC
>TRBD1|TRBV23-1|TRBJ1-2|NA
CASTRDRDPRGYTF
TGCGCCAGCACCCGGGACAGGGACCCTAGGGGCTACACCTTC
>NA|TRBV7-9|TRBJ1-2|NA
CASSLPGAGANYGYTF
TGTGCCAGCAGCTTACCCGGCGCAGGGGCCAACTATGGCTACACCTTC
>TRBD2|TRBV6-4|TRBJ2-5|NA
CASSVMGGETQYF
TGTGCCAGCAGTGTCATGGGAGGGGAGACCCAGTACTTC
>TRBD1|TRBV15|TRBJ1-2|few
CATSRIGGDGYTF
TGTGCCACCAGCAGAATAGGGGGCGATGGCTACACCTTC
>NA|TRBV7-2|TRBJ1-2|NA
CASSPDRNYGYTF
TGTGCCAGCAGCCCGGACAGAAACTATGGCTACACCTTC
>TRBD2|TRBV5-6|TRBJ2-5|NA
CASSLAGSGGLETQYF
TGTGCCAGCAGCTTGGCGGGTAGCGGGGGGCTAGAGACCCAGTACTTC